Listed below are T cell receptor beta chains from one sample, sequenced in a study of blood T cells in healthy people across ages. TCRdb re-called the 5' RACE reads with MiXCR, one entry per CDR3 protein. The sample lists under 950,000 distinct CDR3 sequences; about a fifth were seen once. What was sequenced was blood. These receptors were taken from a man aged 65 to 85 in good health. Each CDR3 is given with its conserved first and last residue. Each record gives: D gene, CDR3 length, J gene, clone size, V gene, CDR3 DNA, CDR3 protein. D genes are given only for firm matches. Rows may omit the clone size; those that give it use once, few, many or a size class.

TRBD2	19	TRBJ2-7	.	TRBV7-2	TGTGCCAGCAGCTTAATGGTAGCGGGGGGGCCGAGTCTCCTCGCCGAGCAGTACTTC	CASSLMVAGGPSLLAEQYF
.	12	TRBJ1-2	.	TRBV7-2	TGTGCCAGCAGCTTAGGTTTATTCGGCTACACCTTC	CASSLGLFGYTF
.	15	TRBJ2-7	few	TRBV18	TGTGCCAGCTCACCACCGTCAGGGGACACCTACGAGCAGTACTTC	CASSPPSGDTYEQYF
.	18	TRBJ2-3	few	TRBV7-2	TGTGCCAGCAGCTTGGCCCCGGCTAGCTTTGCTCGGGCAGATACGCAGTATTTT	CASSLAPASFARADTQYF
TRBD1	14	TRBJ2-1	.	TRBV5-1	TGCGCCAGCAGGGGACAGACGATAAACAATGAGCAGTTCTTC	CASRGQTINNEQFF
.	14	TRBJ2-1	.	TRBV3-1	TGTGCCAGCACTATAAGTCAGGGGCGATATGAGCAGTTCTTC	CASTISQGRYEQFF
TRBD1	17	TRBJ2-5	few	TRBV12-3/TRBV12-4	TGTGCCAGCACCGGATCTCCGGACAGGGGGGTACATCAGACCCAGTACTTC	CASTGSPDRGVHQTQYF
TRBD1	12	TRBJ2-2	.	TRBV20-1	TGCAGTCGGACAGGGGACACCGGGGAGCTGTTTTTT	CSRTGDTGELFF
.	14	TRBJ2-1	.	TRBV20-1	TGCAGTGCAGCCCCGGGGAGAGGGGTTTTTGAGCAGTTCTTC	CSAAPGRGVFEQFF
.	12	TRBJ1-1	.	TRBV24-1	TGTGCCACCAGTGATTTAGGAACTGAAGCTTTCTTT	CATSDLGTEAFF
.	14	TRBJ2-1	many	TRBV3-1	TGTGCCAGCAGCCAAGGGGGACCTTACAATGAGCAGTTCTTC	CASSQGGPYNEQFF
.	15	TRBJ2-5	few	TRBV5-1	TGCGCCAGCAGCCCAGGATCAGGGTCCCAAGAGACCCAGTACTTC	CASSPGSGSQETQYF
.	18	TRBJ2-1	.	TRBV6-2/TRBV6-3	TGTGCCAGCAGTAACTCTCGACCGGGACTTATAGCCCACAATGAGCAGTTCTTC	CASSNSRPGLIAHNEQFF
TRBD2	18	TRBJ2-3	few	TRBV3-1	TGTGCCAGCAGCCGCCTCAATGGGGAACTAGCGGGGACAGATACGCAGTATTTT	CASSRLNGELAGTDTQYF
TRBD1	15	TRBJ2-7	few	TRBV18	TGTGCCAGCTCACCGCGGACAGGGAGTAGCTACGAGCAGTACTTC	CASSPRTGSSYEQYF
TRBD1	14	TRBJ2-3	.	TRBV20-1	TGCAGTGCATTCGACAGGGGAAACACAGATACGCAGTATTTT	CSAFDRGNTDTQYF
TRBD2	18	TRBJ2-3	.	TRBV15	TGTGCCACCAGCAGAGACTCCGGGCTAGCGGAAGACACAGATACGCAGTATTTT	CATSRDSGLAEDTDTQYF
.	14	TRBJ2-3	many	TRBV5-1	TGCGCCAGCAGCTTGGTGCCAGACACAGATACGCAGTATTTT	CASSLVPDTDTQYF
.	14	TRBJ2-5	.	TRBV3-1	TGTGCCAGCAGTCACCGAAGGAGCCTTCAGACCCAGTACTTC	CASSHRRSLQTQYF
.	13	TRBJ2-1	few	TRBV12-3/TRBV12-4	TGTGCCAGCATTACTAGTATCTACAATGAGCAGTTCTTC	CASITSIYNEQFF
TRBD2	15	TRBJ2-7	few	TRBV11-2	TGTGCCAGCAGCTTAAGCGGGGAGCTAATCTACGAGCAGTACTTC	CASSLSGELIYEQYF
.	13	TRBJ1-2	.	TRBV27	TGTGCCAGCAGTCGGGGAGGCGAGTATGGCTACACCTTC	CASSRGGEYGYTF
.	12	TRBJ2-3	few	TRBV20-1	TGCAGTGCCGAACAGGGCACAGATACGCAGTATTTT	CSAEQGTDTQYF
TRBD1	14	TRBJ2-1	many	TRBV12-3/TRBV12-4	TGTGCCAGCAGACAAGGGACAGCTTACAATGAGCAGTTCTTC	CASRQGTAYNEQFF
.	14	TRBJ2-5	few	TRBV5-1	TGCGCCAGCAGCTTGCTCTGGGGTGAAGAGACCCAGTACTTC	CASSLLWGEETQYF